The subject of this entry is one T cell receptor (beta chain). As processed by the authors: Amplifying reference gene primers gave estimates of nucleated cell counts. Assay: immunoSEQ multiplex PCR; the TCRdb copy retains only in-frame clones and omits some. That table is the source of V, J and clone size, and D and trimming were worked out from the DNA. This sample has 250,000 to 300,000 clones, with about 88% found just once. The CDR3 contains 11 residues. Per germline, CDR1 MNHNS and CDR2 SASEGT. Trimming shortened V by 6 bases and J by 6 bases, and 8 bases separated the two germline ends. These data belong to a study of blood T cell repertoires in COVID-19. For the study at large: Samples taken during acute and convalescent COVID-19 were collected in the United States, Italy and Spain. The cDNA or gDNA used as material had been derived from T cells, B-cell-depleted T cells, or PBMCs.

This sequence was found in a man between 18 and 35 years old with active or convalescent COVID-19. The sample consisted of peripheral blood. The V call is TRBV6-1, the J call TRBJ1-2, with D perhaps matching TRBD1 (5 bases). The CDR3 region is CASSIGDGYTF. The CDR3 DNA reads TGTGCCAGCAGCATAGGGGATGGCTACACCTTC.